This entry lists 21 T cell receptor beta chains sequenced from one sample in a study of T cell responses to AZD1222 COVID-19 vaccine. TCRdb's table, derived via immunoSEQ multiplex PCR, lists solely in-frame clones and lacks some. The sample includes about 160,000 clones, 92% seen only once; the top ten take around 4.4%. The sequencing used peripheral blood, collected on day 0 of MenACWY control vaccination. The receptors stem from an adult in good health.

The rearrangement uses TRBV24-1 and TRBJ2-1; TRBD1 agrees at 7 bases. Germline CDR1 reads KGHDR; CDR2 reads SFDVKD. This CDR3 is 14 amino acids long. The V and J ends lost 0 bases and 10 bases, in that order; junction bases with no gene match: 5. In DNA form, the CDR3 reads TGTGCCACCAGTGATTTGATCCGGGGACAGGAGCAGTTCTTC. Encoded protein: CATSDLIRGQEQFF.

V and J are TRBV5-6 and TRBJ2-2; weak D call: TRBD1 (6 bases). Germline values: CDR1 SGHDT, CDR2 YYEEEE. The CDR3 consists of 16 residues. V was shortened by 7 bases and J by 0 bases, with 16 bases between the two germline ends. The CDR3 region has the DNA TGTGCCAGCGGACCTCATAACAGGGCGAACACCGGGGAGCTGTTTTTT. Translated, it gives CASGPHNRANTGELFF.

The rearrangement links TRBV27 to TRBJ1-5; TRBD1 agrees at 9 bases. J gave up 10 bases and V 6 bases, and 10 bases lay outside the gene matches. The CDR3 totals 14 residues. CDR1 is MNHEY, CDR2 SMNVEV, per germline (reference sequence). The DNA of the CDR3 is TGTGCCAGCAGATCTGGGACAGGGCGAAATCCCCAGCATTTT. Translation gives CASRSGTGRNPQHF.

The V and J genes are TRBV30 and TRBJ2-3; the match to TRBD1 covers 9 bases. Unmatched junction bases numbered 4, after V lost 8 bases and J lost 4 bases. Germline CDR1 and CDR2: GTSNPN and SVGIG (reference sequence). This CDR3 spans 12 amino acids. DNA for the CDR3: TGTGCCCGGACAGGGGAGTCAGATACGCAGTATTTT. This codes for CARTGESDTQYF.

Here the CDR3 reads CASSNTVNTEAFF. The DNA for the CDR3 is TGTGCCAGCAGTAACACAGTGAACACTGAAGCTTTCTTT. The chain links TRBV27 to TRBJ1-1; no reliable D call. Trimming stripped 5 bases from V and 0 bases from J, with 7 bases between. CDR1 is MNHEY and CDR2 is SMNVEV in the germline V gene (reference sequence). This CDR3 comprises 13 residues.

The chain combines TRBV11-2 with TRBJ2-2; D may be TRBD1 (5 bases). The CDR3 totals 14 residues. V lost 4 bases and J 5 bases, leaving 11 bases between the germline ends. Germline lookup yields CDR1 SGHAT and CDR2 FQNNGV. In nucleotides, the CDR3 is TGTGCCAGCAGCTCCTTTCAGGGAACCGGGGAGCTGTTTTTT. As protein: CASSSFQGTGELFF.

The chain links TRBV7-9 to TRBJ2-6; D is ambiguous. Trimming removed 5 bases at V and 4 bases at J, with 12 bases between. CDR1 SEHNR and CDR2 FQNEAQ come from the germline V gene (reference sequence). The CDR3 loop spans 15 amino acids. The CDR3 region is CASSPPAMGANVLTF. CDR3 in DNA: TGTGCCAGCAGCCCACCGGCGATGGGGGCCAACGTCCTGACTTTC.

The DNA of the CDR3 is TGCAGCGTGACGGGACAGGGCTACGAGCAGTACTTC. This translates into CSVTGQGYEQYF. This chain joins TRBV29-1 and TRBJ2-7; 9 bases are a match to TRBD1. CDR1 is SQVTM and CDR2 is ANQGSEA in the germline V gene. J lost 3 bases, V lost 6 bases, and 3 bases had no gene match. The CDR3 is made up of 12 amino acids.

The chain joins TRBV28 to TRBJ2-7, with 7 bases matching TRBD2. CDR3 length: 14 residues. Trimming took 1 base from V and 1 from J; bases not matched to a gene: 1. Germline V CDR1 and CDR2: MDHEN, SYDVKM. The CDR3 is CASSLLGLSYEQYF. CDR3 in DNA: TGTGCCAGCAGTTTATTGGGACTATCCTACGAGCAGTACTTC.

V and J are TRBV24-1 and TRBJ2-3; the match to TRBD2 covers 11 bases. The length of the CDR3 is 17 residues. Germline-derived CDR1 and CDR2 are KGHDR and SFDVKD. The V gene end was trimmed by 3 bases and the J gene end by 0 bases; junction bases not matched to a gene: 4. The CDR3 region is CATSDLGLAGSTDTQYF. The CDR3 nucleotides are TGTGCCACCAGTGATCTAGGACTAGCGGGCAGCACAGATACGCAGTATTTT.

This chain links TRBV14 with TRBJ1-2; a possible D gene is TRBD1 (6 bases). Trimming removed 2 bases at V and 1 base at J, with 11 bases between. CDR1 SGHDN and CDR2 FVKESK come from the germline V gene. This CDR3 spans 15 amino acids. CDR3 sequence: CASSQRRGVNYGYTF. CDR3 sequence (DNA): TGTGCCAGCAGCCAAAGAAGGGGGGTTAACTATGGCTACACCTTC. Full variable domain (rest looked up from reference TRBV14 and TRBJ1-2): EAGVTQFPSHSVIEKGQTVTLRCDPISGHDNLYWYRRVMGKEIKFLLHFVKESKQDESGMPNNRFLAERTGGTYSTLKVQPAELEDSGVYFCASSQRRGVNYGYTFGSGTRLTVV.

The genes are TRBV15 and TRBJ1-5; 8 bases map to TRBD1. V dropped 3 bases and J dropped 1; count of bases not matched to a gene: 5. The CDR3 is made up of 16 amino acids. Germline values: CDR1 LNHNV, CDR2 YYDKDF (reference sequence). CDR3 DNA: TGTGCCACCAGCAGGCAGGGGGCGGGGAGCAATCAGCCCCAGCATTTT. It codes for CATSRQGAGSNQPQHF.

The J gene is TRBJ1-3, the V gene TRBV9, with D possibly matching TRBD1 (6 bases). The CDR3 sequence is 15 residues long. Trimming took 3 bases from V and 1 from J, leaving 11 bases between them. Germline CDR1 reads SGDLS; CDR2 reads YYNGEE. The CDR3 region has the DNA TGTGCCAGCAGCGCCGGACAGACTTCTGGAAACACCATATATTTT. Encoded protein: CASSAGQTSGNTIYF.

The V call is TRBV7-2, the J call TRBJ1-1; D unclear. Per germline, CDR1 SGHTA and CDR2 FQGNSA. The CDR3 is 15 residues long. V was cut by 3 bases and J by 3 bases, with 14 bases left in between. In DNA form, the CDR3 reads TGTGCCAGCAGCTTGGCACCCGGTTGGGACACTGAAGCTTTCTTT. Amino acid sequence: CASSLAPGWDTEAFF.

The chain has TRBV11-3 and TRBJ2-3; D is unresolved. CDR3 length: 12 amino acids. Looked up from germline, CDR1 is SGHNT and CDR2 is YENEEA. V shed 8 bases and J shed 0 bases, with 6 bases lying between them. CDR3 nucleotides: TGTGCCAGCGGCAGCAGCACAGATACGCAGTATTTT. It translates to CASGSSTDTQYF.

This chain joins TRBV4-1 and TRBJ2-1, with 14 positions matching TRBD2. Germline V lookup: CDR1 MGHRA, CDR2 YSYEKL. The V segment lost 0 bases and the J segment 9 bases; nucleotides outside the gene matches: 4. The CDR3 spans 16 residues. The CDR3 reads CASSQDRGLAGGEQFF. CDR3 bases: TGCGCCAGCAGCCAAGATCGCGGACTAGCGGGAGGTGAGCAGTTCTTC.

The chain links TRBV7-2 to TRBJ2-7, with TRBD1 matching 12 bases. CDR1 SGHTA and CDR2 FQGNSA come from the germline V gene. The CDR3 sequence is 15 residues long. V lost 3 bases and J lost 4; bases outside the gene matches: 4. In nucleotides, the CDR3 is TGTGCCAGCAGCTTTGGGACAGGGGGCCCGTACGAGCAGTACTTC. It specifies CASSFGTGGPYEQYF. The full variable domain, rest sourced from reference TRBV7-2 and TRBJ2-7, is GAGVSQSPSNKVTEKGKDVELRCDPISGHTALYWYRQSLGQGLEFLIYFQGNSAPDKSGLPSDRFSAERTGGSVSTLTIQRTQQEDSAVYLCASSFGTGGPYEQYFGPGTRLTVT.

The chain employs TRBV19 and TRBJ1-2, with D maybe TRBD1 (5 bases). The CDR3 contains 12 residues. The V end lost 7 bases, the J end lost 8 bases, and 14 bases lay between the germline ends. The germline CDR1 and CDR2 sequences are LNHDA and SQIVND (reference sequence). The chain's CDR3 is CASNRDRWGYTF. CDR3 nucleotide sequence: TGTGCCAGTAACCGGGACCGCTGGGGCTACACCTTC.

There are a few counts of this clone. The rearrangement joins TRBV7-2 to TRBJ1-2, with a weak D call TRBD1 (6 bases). CDR1 SGHTA and CDR2 FQGNSA come from the germline V gene. Trimming cost V 1 base and J 5 bases, with 11 bases left between them. The CDR3 extends over 14 amino acids. This CDR3 is CASSLGQGRYGYTF. The CDR3 DNA follows: TGTGCCAGCAGCTTAGGTCAGGGGAGATATGGCTACACCTTC.

CDR3 nucleotide sequence: TGTGCCACCAGTGATTCGGTTAGCGGGATAAAGAACAATGAGCAGTTCTTC. Residues: CATSDSVSGIKNNEQFF. The J gene is TRBJ2-1, the V gene TRBV24-1; 8 positions agree with TRBD2. CDR3 length: 17 residues. CDR1 and CDR2 from the germline V gene are KGHDR and SFDVKD. V dropped 2 bases and J dropped 5; count of bases not matched to a gene: 10.

The chain couples TRBV14 to TRBJ2-4, with D tentatively TRBD2 (6 bases). Trimming removed 2 bases from V and 8 bases from J, with 10 bases in between. This CDR3 is built from 13 residues. Per the germline V gene, CDR1 is SGHDN and CDR2 is FVKESK. CDR3 sequence (DNA): TGTGCCAGCAGCCAAACCACGGGGGACATTCAGTACTTC. It yields the protein CASSQTTGDIQYF.